This T cell receptor beta chain was sequenced in a study of cytomegalovirus exposure and HLA in healthy donors. Study context: T cells numbering around 170 million yielded some 100 million unique TCR beta sequences in an earlier analysis. Within the Caucasian-associated ancestry cluster were 81% of the approximately 400 genotyped donors. Study-wide points: As confirmed in vitro, a few CMV-associated chains were specific for CMV antigens.

Researchers ran the PCR with 60 Vbeta and 13 Jbeta primers. This table comes from immunoSEQ multiplex PCR, and its TCRdb copy is limited to in-frame clones, with some not included. This table has tens of thousands of clones, 78% appearing once. This clone has a handful of counts. As yet, its antigen is unknown. The TCR comes from a woman between 40 and 50 years old in good health and CMV-seronegative. The source material was PBMCs.

The CDR3, as DNA: TGTGCCTGGAGCGGGACTAGCGGTCTTGGGGAGCAGTTCTTC. This encodes CAWSGTSGLGEQFF. J is TRBJ2-1 and V is TRBV30, with 11 bases aligning to TRBD2. V trimming: 3 bases; J trimming: 10 bases; junction bases outside the gene matches: 8. The CDR3 length is 14 residues. CDR1 GTSNPN and CDR2 SVGIG come from the germline V gene (reference sequence).